The 15 T cell receptor beta chains below come from one sample, sequenced in a study of blood T cell repertoires in COVID-19. Produced via immunoSEQ multiplex PCR; TCRdb's table is partial and in-frame only. The repertoire includes some 170,000 clones, 87% of them detected once, and 1.2% sits in the top ten. Sample: PBMCs or T cells enriched from blood (not recorded which). Source of these receptors: a human donor with acute COVID-19. The donor label of this sample is uncertain.

The genes are TRBV19 and TRBJ2-7; 8 bases are a match to TRBD1. Germline-derived CDR1 and CDR2 are LNHDA and SQIVND (reference sequence). The CDR3 contains 14 residues. J lost 6 bases, V lost 3 bases, and 7 bases had no gene match. CDR3 sequence: CASSIQGALSEQYF. Written as DNA, the CDR3 is TGTGCCAGTAGTATTCAGGGGGCGCTTTCCGAGCAGTACTTC.

This chain uses TRBV6-5 with TRBJ1-1, with D possibly being TRBD1 (5 bases). Germline-derived CDR1 and CDR2 are MNHEY and SVGAGI. V shed 2 bases and J shed 0 bases, with 7 bases lying between them. The CDR3 length is 14 residues. CDR3 region: CASSYPGMNTEAFF. DNA for the CDR3: TGTGCCAGCAGTTACCCAGGGATGAACACTGAAGCTTTCTTT.

This chain uses TRBV18 with TRBJ1-3; D is unclear. Between the trimmed V and J ends, which lost 1 base and 8 bases, there was a span of 9 bases. CDR1 is KGHSH and CDR2 is LQKENI in the germline V gene. The CDR3 totals 13 residues. CDR3 nucleotides: TGTGCCAGCTCACCACTCTCGGGAGACACCATATATTTT. Translated: CASSPLSGDTIYF.

The chain employs TRBV9 and TRBJ1-1; D is unclear. Germline CDR1 reads SGDLS; CDR2 reads YYNGEE. The V end lost 1 base, the J end lost 6 bases, and 13 bases lay between the germline ends. The CDR3 consists of 14 residues. CDR3 nucleotide sequence: TGTGCCAGCAGCGTACGAGCAGGCTTATCTGAAGCTTTCTTT. It is translated as CASSVRAGLSEAFF. The full variable domain, completed using reference TRBV9 and TRBJ1-1, is DSGVTQTPKHLITATGQRVTLRCSPRSGDLSVYWYQQSLDQGLQFLIQYYNGEERAKGNILERFSAQQFPDLHSELNLSSLELGDSALYFCASSVRAGLSEAFFGQGTRLTVV.

The chain couples TRBV27 to TRBJ1-4, with D unresolved. The V gene lost 8 bases and the J gene lost 0 bases, with 10 bases spanning the gap. This CDR3 region has 14 residues. CDR1 and CDR2 from the germline V gene are MNHEY and SMNVEV (reference sequence). This chain's CDR3 is CASATFATNEKLFF. Written as DNA, the CDR3 is TGTGCCAGCGCCACTTTTGCAACTAATGAAAAACTGTTTTTT.

The V and J genes are TRBV18 and TRBJ2-7, with D perhaps TRBD2 (6 bases). Trimming removed 5 bases at V and 0 bases at J, with 11 bases between. Germline lookup yields CDR1 KGHSH and CDR2 LQKENI. The CDR3 is 14 amino acids. CDR3 residues: CASSDSGSSYEQYF. CDR3 bases: TGTGCCAGCTCAGATTCCGGGAGCTCCTACGAGCAGTACTTC.

The chain joins TRBV13 to TRBJ2-5; 9 nucleotides match TRBD2. This CDR3 contains 16 residues. V shed 5 bases, J shed 5 bases, and the junction held 12 bases outside the gene matches. CDR1 is PRHDT and CDR2 is FYEKMQ in the germline V gene (reference sequence). The CDR3, as DNA: TGTGCCAGCAGCCGAGCAGGGCGGGGGGGCCCGGAGACCCAGTACTTC. Residues: CASSRAGRGGPETQYF. Full variable domain (rest looked up from reference TRBV13 and TRBJ2-5): AAGVIQSPRHLIKEKRETATLKCYPIPRHDTVYWYQQGPGQDPQFLISFYEKMQSDKGSIPDRFSAQQFSDYHSELNMSSLELGDSALYFCASSRAGRGGPETQYFGPGTRLLVL.

For the CDR3, the DNA is TGCAGCGTCCTACGGGACAGGTACAATGAGCAGTTCTTC. Its translation: CSVLRDRYNEQFF. The chain has TRBV29-1 and TRBJ2-1; 8 bases are a match to TRBD1. This CDR3 has 13 residues. V lost 6 bases, J lost 4 bases, and 5 bases stayed unmatched. The germline CDR1 and CDR2 sequences are SQVTM and ANQGSEA.

The chain recombines TRBV3-1 (or the pseudogene TRBV3-2) with TRBJ2-7; D perhaps matches TRBD1 (5 bases). Germline CDR1 LGHDT, CDR2 YNNKEL (reference sequence). The germline V and J ends were trimmed by 1 base and 4 bases, with 14 bases remaining between them. The CDR3 covers 15 residues. The CDR3 loop is CASSQGGVRAYEQYF. In DNA, the CDR3 is TGTGCCAGCAGCCAAGGAGGCGTCAGGGCGTACGAGCAGTACTTC.

The chain couples TRBV6-5 to TRBJ2-7; maybe TRBD1 (5 bases). The V gene's germline CDR1 is MNHEY and CDR2 SVGAGI. The CDR3 totals 14 residues. Trimming took 5 bases from V and 2 from J, leaving 13 bases between them. The CDR3 bases are TGTGCCAGCAGTCCCGGGCAGGGCACCTACGAGCAGTACTTC. Amino acids: CASSPGQGTYEQYF.

This chain uses TRBV6-5 with TRBJ1-5; tentatively, D is TRBD1 (6 bases). The germline CDR1 and CDR2 sequences are MNHEY and SVGAGI. CDR3 size: 13 residues. The ends were cut back, 11 bases at V and 7 bases at J, with 18 bases in the middle. The CDR3 sequence: CASSGAGQQPQHF. The CDR3 DNA reads TGTGCCTCTTCAGGGGCAGGGCAGCAGCCCCAGCATTTT.

This chain uses TRBV10-3 with TRBJ1-1, with TRBD1 as a possible D gene (6 bases). V lost 6 bases, J lost 2 bases, and 13 bases lay in between. The CDR3 is 14 amino acids. CDR1 and CDR2 from the germline V gene are ENHRY and SYGVKD. The CDR3 spells CAISTTGSNTEAFF. The CDR3 DNA sequence: TGTGCCATCAGCACGACAGGTAGTAACACTGAAGCTTTCTTT.

The V gene is TRBV16, the J gene TRBJ2-5; D is perhaps TRBD1 (5 bases). Germline values: CDR1 KGHSY, CDR2 FQNENV. The CDR3 totals 15 residues. Trimming removed 0 bases at V and 5 bases at J, with 13 bases between. The CDR3 sequence is CASSQSQGTGETQYF. CDR3 DNA sequence: TGTGCCAGCAGCCAATCGCAGGGCACCGGGGAGACCCAGTACTTC.

The V and J genes are TRBV7-8 and TRBJ1-6; TRBD1 agrees at 7 bases. Trimming took 6 bases from V and 7 from J; bases not matched to a gene: 6. The germline V gene has CDR1 SGHVS and CDR2 FQNEAQ. The CDR3 loop spans 14 amino acids. CDR3 loop: CASRLTGTNSPLHF. The DNA of the CDR3 is TGTGCCAGCAGATTGACAGGGACAAATTCACCCCTCCACTTT.

J is TRBJ2-7 and V is TRBV6-2 or TRBV6-3, with 9 bases aligning to TRBD1. J gave up 3 bases and V 4 bases, and 1 base lay outside the gene matches. Germline values: CDR1 MNHEY, CDR2 SVGEGT. This CDR3 is built from 13 residues. CDR3 DNA sequence: TGTGCCAGCAGTTGGGACAGGGACTACGAGCAGTACTTC. This translates into CASSWDRDYEQYF.